These 14 T cell receptor beta chains originate from one sample sequenced in a study of metastatic and nonmetastatic thyroid tumors. TCRdb re-analyzed the PCR reads through MiXCR. The sample shows some 20,000 clones, 10% to 15% of them seen only once. Patients underwent thyroid surgery, and none had received any treatment before it. Sequenced: blood. These receptors all come from a male donor with papillary thyroid cancer or a benign thyroid nodule (not recorded which). Some clones in this sample may be carry-over from other donors' samples.

The chain links TRBV6-1 to TRBJ2-7, with TRBD1 matching 9 bases. Germline values: CDR1 MNHNS, CDR2 SASEGT. With 8 bases clipped from V and 5 bases from J, the junction kept 7 bases outside the gene matches. CDR3 length: 13 residues. The CDR3 is CASAGQGVNEQYF. The CDR3 DNA reads TGTGCCAGCGCGGGACAGGGTGTGAACGAGCAGTACTTC.

In its sample, this clone ranks as medium-sized. J is TRBJ2-1 and V is TRBV12-3 or TRBV12-4; 9 bases are shared with TRBD2. V lost 3 bases to trimming and J lost 12 bases; unmatched junction nucleotides: 9. The CDR3 is 14 amino acids. CDR3 nucleotides: TGTGCCAGCAGTTTCGTTAGCGGGAGCTTTGTGCAGTTCTTC. It is translated as CASSFVSGSFVQFF.

This clone qualifies as medium-sized. This chain uses TRBV20-1 with TRBJ2-7; D possibly matches TRBD1 or TRBD2 (6 bases each). The V gene lost 6 bases and the J gene lost 0 bases, with 12 bases spanning the gap. This CDR3 has 13 amino acids. Germline CDR1 DFQATT, CDR2 SNEGSKA (reference sequence). CDR3 region: CSARGRPSYEQYF. CDR3 in DNA: TGCAGTGCCCGGGGGCGGCCCTCCTACGAGCAGTACTTC.

This clone is classed as medium-sized. V usage is TRBV27 and J usage is TRBJ2-2, with D perhaps matching TRBD2 (5 bases). Trimming removed 3 bases from V and 3 bases from J, with 14 bases in between. CDR3 length: 16 residues. The V gene's germline CDR1 is MNHEY and CDR2 SMNVEV (reference sequence). CDR3 nucleotides: TGTGCCAGCAGTTTTTCAGCGGCCATTGACACCGGGGAGCTGTTTTTT. Amino acids: CASSFSAAIDTGELFF.

This clone was counted at least ten times. The CDR3, as DNA: TGTGCCAGCTCACCACCTAACCGGGACTACCTCTCCTACGAGCAGTACTTC. It encodes CASSPPNRDYLSYEQYF. The V gene is TRBV18, the J gene TRBJ2-7, with TRBD2 matching 7 bases. The CDR3 covers 17 residues. Trimming cost V 0 bases and J 0 bases; bases outside gene matches: 8. CDR1 is KGHSH and CDR2 is LQKENI in the germline V gene. The variable domain in full, completed from reference TRBV18 and TRBJ2-7, reads NAGVMQNPRHLVRRRGQEARLRCSPMKGHSHVYWYRQLPEEGLKFMVYLQKENIIDESGMPKERFSAEFPKEGPSILRIQQVVRGDSAAYFCASSPPNRDYLSYEQYFGPGTRLTVT.

At least ten counts were recorded for this clone. The chain joins TRBV14 to TRBJ2-5; D is perhaps TRBD2 (5 bases). The V end lost 1 base, the J end lost 7 bases, and 10 bases lay between the germline ends. Germline CDR1 is SGHDN and CDR2 is FVKESK. This CDR3 comprises 13 residues. The CDR3 DNA reads as TGTGCCAGCAGCCAAGGAGGGCCGGGGACCCAGTACTTC. Protein product: CASSQGGPGTQYF. Variable domain in full (rest from reference TRBV14 and TRBJ2-5): EAGVTQFPSHSVIEKGQTVTLRCDPISGHDNLYWYRRVMGKEIKFLLHFVKESKQDESGMPNNRFLAERTGGTYSTLKVQPAELEDSGVYFCASSQGGPGTQYFGPGTRLLVL.

This clone came up many times. DNA for the CDR3: TGTGCCAGCCTTCCGACAAACAGGGATTTCACTGAAGCTTTCTTT. Translating it yields CASLPTNRDFTEAFF. The chain employs TRBV2 and TRBJ1-1, with D maybe TRBD1 (6 bases). The CDR3 has 15 residues. CDR1 is SNHLY and CDR2 is FYNNEI in the germline V gene. Trimming left V 8 bases short and J 4 bases short, with 20 bases between.

This clone was recorded many times. V gene TRBV7-2 combines with J gene TRBJ2-7; 13 bases agree with TRBD2. The J segment lost 6 bases and the V segment lost 5 bases, leaving 4 bases of the junction unmatched. Germline-derived CDR1 and CDR2 are SGHTA and FQGNSA. There are 14 residues in the CDR3. CDR3 bases: TGTGCCAGCAGCCCGACTAGCGGGAGGCCCGAGCAGTACTTC. As protein: CASSPTSGRPEQYF.

The table lists this clone with many counts. The V and J genes are TRBV5-1 and TRBJ2-1; 10 bases line up with TRBD2. This CDR3 is 14 amino acids long. Germline CDR1 is SGHRS and CDR2 is YFSETQ. V lost 5 bases, J lost 5 bases, and 4 bases stayed unmatched. The CDR3 nucleotides read TGCGCCAGCAGTACTAGCGGGGTAAACAATGAGCAGTTCTTC. The encoded protein is CASSTSGVNNEQFF. The full variable domain, its missing parts supplied by reference TRBV5-1 and TRBJ2-1, is KAGVTQTPRYLIKTRGQQVTLSCSPISGHRSVSWYQQTPGQGLQFLFEYFSETQRNKGNFPGRFSGRQFSNSRSEMNVSTLELGDSALYLCASSTSGVNNEQFFGPGTRLTVL.

By share of the sample, this clone is medium-sized (0.01 to 0.1%). CDR3 amino acids: CASSSDSPPNQPQHF. CDR3 nucleotide sequence: TGTGCCAGCAGTTCGGATTCTCCCCCCAATCAGCCCCAGCATTTT. The genes are TRBV28 and TRBJ1-5; D gene unclear. Germline loops: CDR1 MDHEN, CDR2 SYDVKM. The ends were cut back, 4 bases at V and 3 bases at J, with 13 bases in the middle. The CDR3 loop spans 15 amino acids.

This clone was seen more than once but under ten times. A read error may be the cause here, since a much bigger clone is one base away. Because it lacks the conserved phenylalanine or tryptophan at the end, this CDR3 is likely a read error. The chain couples TRBV18 to TRBJ1-1, with 8 bases aligning to TRBD1. CDR3 length: 14 amino acids. Germline-derived CDR1 and CDR2 are KGHSH and LQKENI. The ends lost 4 bases at V and 4 bases at J; junction bases unmatched: 5. CDR3 sequence (DNA): TGTGCCAGCTCACGAGGACAGGGAGGCACTGAAGCTTTCTCT. Residues: CASSRGQGGTEAFS.

This clone was seen a handful of times. This rearrangement joins TRBV10-2 to TRBJ1-6; D perhaps matches TRBD1 (6 bases). The V end was cut by 0 bases, the J end by 8 bases, with 14 bases between. The CDR3 sequence is 16 residues long. Germline V lookup: CDR1 WSHSY, CDR2 SAAADI. The DNA of the CDR3 is TGCGCCAGCAGTGAGTCGGTATCGGACAGAGATTCACCCCTCCACTTT. Translated: CASSESVSDRDSPLHF.

This clone was counted only a few times. A much larger clone lies a single base off, so this may be a read error. The chain combines TRBV5-1 with TRBJ1-5, with 7 positions matching TRBD1. Germline V gives CDR1 SGHRS, CDR2 YFSETQ. There are 14 residues in the CDR3. V dropped 0 bases and J dropped 6; count of bases not matched to a gene: 3. CDR3 nucleotide sequence: TGCGCCAGCAGCTTGGAGAGGGGGCCTCAGCCCCAGCATTTT. It codes for CASSLERGPQPQHF.

This sequence joins TRBV18 and TRBJ1-5, with unresolved D. This CDR3 spans 13 amino acids. V lost 2 bases and J lost 7, with 9 bases in between. Germline V gives CDR1 KGHSH, CDR2 LQKENI. CDR3 sequence reads: CASSPAGGQPQHF. The CDR3, as DNA: TGTGCCAGCTCACCAGCAGGTGGGCAGCCCCAGCATTTT.